This TCR beta chain appears in the sequencing data of a study of cytomegalovirus exposure and HLA in healthy donors. This clone was counted a single time. It was with 60 Vbeta and 13 Jbeta primers that the PCR ran. Some clones are missing from TCRdb's copy, which holds only in-frame ones; the method was immunoSEQ multiplex PCR. The data contain more than 85,000 clones, over 75% of them singletons. Unmatched junction bases numbered 5, after V lost 7 bases and J lost 4 bases. This CDR3 contains 13 residues. Germline V gene sequence: CDR1 MNHNS, CDR2 SASEGT. J is TRBJ1-1 and V is TRBV6-1, with TRBD1 identical over 8 bases. The TCR comes from a boy aged 5 to 17 in good health and CMV-seronegative. The sequencing sample was made of PBMCs. The CDR3 loop reads CASTPQGVTEAFF. The CDR3 DNA reads TGTGCCAGCACCCCACAGGGGGTCACTGAAGCTTTCTTT.